These 25 T cell receptor beta chains were all obtained from the same sample, sequenced in a study of blood T cell repertoires in COVID-19. Only in-frame clones appear in the TCRdb table, and some are missing; sequencing was by immunoSEQ multiplex PCR. The data contain roughly 85,000 clones, just over 85% of them seen just once; the ten biggest clones take up 25% to 30%. The sequenced material came from peripheral blood. Receptors were obtained from a man aged 45-65 years with active or convalescent COVID-19.

CDR3 nucleotide sequence: TGTGCCAGCAGTGTAGGAGTTGGGAGCAATCAGCCCCAGCATTTT. Its translation: CASSVGVGSNQPQHF. The rearrangement uses TRBV2 and TRBJ1-5; D is ambiguous. The CDR3 runs to 15 residues. V lost 4 bases, J lost 1 base, and 11 bases lay in between. Germline CDR1 reads SNHLY; CDR2 reads FYNNEI. Looking up the rest from reference TRBV2 and TRBJ1-5 gives the full variable domain: EPEVTQTPSHQVTQMGQEVILRCVPISNHLYFYWYRQILGQKVEFLVSFYNNEISEKSEIFDDQFSVERPDGSNFTLKIRSTKLEDSAMYFCASSVGVGSNQPQHFGDGTRLSIL.

This clone turned up a few times. The CDR3 sequence is CASSKAPDIYEQYF. Written as DNA, the CDR3 is TGTGCCAGCAGCAAAGCCCCCGACATCTACGAGCAGTACTTC. The chain is built from TRBV21-1 and TRBJ2-7; TRBD1 is the table's D call and was not checked against the DNA. TRBV21-1 is a known pseudogene. This CDR3 spans 14 amino acids.

The rearrangement links TRBV4-1 to TRBJ2-3; TRBD2 matches at 12 bases. The CDR3 is 18 residues long. In germline, CDR1 is MGHRA, CDR2 YSYEKL. The J segment lost 2 bases and the V segment lost 0 bases, leaving 6 bases of the junction unmatched. As DNA, the CDR3 is TGCGCCAGCAGCCAAGATCGGCTAGCGGGAGGGTACACAGATACGCAGTATTTT. Translation gives CASSQDRLAGGYTDTQYF.

This chain uses TRBV9 with TRBJ2-2, with D maybe TRBD2 (5 bases). There are 14 residues in the CDR3. Trimming took 0 bases from V and 6 from J, leaving 9 bases between them. CDR1 and CDR2 from the germline V gene are SGDLS and YYNGEE. The CDR3 sequence: CASSVVSSPGELFF. In DNA form, the CDR3 reads TGTGCCAGCAGCGTAGTTTCTAGCCCCGGGGAGCTGTTTTTT.

In this sample, this clone turned up once. This chain connects TRBV27 to TRBJ2-7; 9 bases align to TRBD1. The CDR3 sequence is 17 residues long. Germline CDR1 and CDR2: MNHEY and SMNVEV (reference sequence). The V and J ends lost 4 bases and 1 base, in that order; junction bases with no gene match: 11. The CDR3 here is CASSYNPPDRGSYEQYF. In nucleotides, the CDR3 is TGTGCCAGCAGTTACAACCCCCCGGACAGGGGTTCCTACGAGCAGTACTTC.

The chain couples TRBV11-2 to TRBJ2-5; possible D gene TRBD1, 5 bases. V shed 4 bases and J shed 1 base, with 13 bases lying between them. The CDR3 covers 15 residues. Germline CDR1 reads SGHAT; CDR2 reads FQNNGV. CDR3 sequence reads: CASSSFGAAQETQYF. The CDR3 DNA follows: TGTGCCAGCAGCTCCTTTGGGGCGGCCCAAGAGACCCAGTACTTC.

The V call is TRBV12-3 or TRBV12-4, the J call TRBJ1-6; D is unclear. This CDR3 is built from 11 residues. The V and J ends lost 6 bases and 7 bases respectively, with 4 bases between them. CDR3 nucleotides: TGTGCCAGCAGCCAGAATTCACCCCTCCACTTT. Its translation: CASSQNSPLHF.

The chain joins TRBV5-1 to TRBJ1-2, with D perhaps TRBD1 (5 bases). Looked up from germline, CDR1 is SGHRS and CDR2 is YFSETQ. CDR3 size: 13 residues. V lost 1 base, J lost 8 bases, and 12 bases lay in between. CDR3: CASSLKGAAGYTF. The DNA of the CDR3 is TGCGCCAGCAGCTTGAAAGGGGCGGCGGGCTACACCTTC.

The chain combines TRBV3-1 (or the pseudogene TRBV3-2) with TRBJ2-1, with 7 bases aligning to TRBD1. J was trimmed by 9 bases and V by 1 base; bases with no gene match: 9. Germline V gives CDR1 LGHDT, CDR2 YNNKEL (reference sequence). This CDR3 has 15 residues. The CDR3 DNA follows: TGTGCCAGCAGCCAAGTGACAGGGCCTTGGGGTGAGCAGTTCTTC. Protein product: CASSQVTGPWGEQFF.

This rearrangement joins TRBV27 to TRBJ1-4; TRBD1 aligns across 9 bases. V dropped 1 base and J dropped 0; count of bases not matched to a gene: 12. The germline V gene encodes CDR1 MNHEY and CDR2 SMNVEV (reference sequence). This CDR3 is built from 20 residues. The CDR3 protein is CASSLYSAGTGKATNEKLFF. CDR3 nucleotides: TGTGCCAGCAGTTTATACTCCGCCGGGACAGGGAAAGCAACTAATGAAAAACTGTTTTTT.

V is TRBV2 and J is TRBJ1-2; 9 bases align to TRBD1. The CDR3 spans 14 residues. V shed 6 bases and J 7 bases; nucleotides not matched to a gene: 9. The V gene's germline CDR1 is SNHLY and CDR2 FYNNEI. The CDR3 sequence: CASRDDRGMRGYTF. The DNA of the CDR3 is TGTGCCAGCAGAGACGACAGGGGGATGCGTGGCTACACCTTC.

The rearrangement joins TRBV24-1 to TRBJ2-2; 12 nucleotides match TRBD1. The CDR3 is 14 residues long. The J segment lost 4 bases and the V segment lost 8 bases, leaving 1 base of the junction unmatched. Germline CDR1 KGHDR, CDR2 SFDVKD. Written as DNA, the CDR3 is TGTGCCACCATGGGACAGGGGGCCACCGGGGAGCTGTTTTTT. Its translation: CATMGQGATGELFF.

The rearrangement joins TRBV19 to TRBJ2-2, with D perhaps matching TRBD2 (5 bases). Germline assignment: CDR1 LNHDA and CDR2 SQIVND (reference sequence). This CDR3 has 15 residues. The V gene lost 2 bases and the J gene lost 5 bases, with 12 bases spanning the gap. CDR3 sequence: CASSIRGLQTGELFF. The CDR3 bases are TGTGCCAGTAGTATACGGGGTCTGCAGACCGGGGAGCTGTTTTTT.

The chain couples TRBV6-2 or TRBV6-3 to TRBJ2-7; 7 nucleotides align to TRBD2. Per the germline V gene, CDR1 is MNHEY and CDR2 is SVGEGT. The CDR3 loop spans 15 amino acids. V was clipped by 6 bases and J by 4 bases; unmatched bases: 12. The DNA for the CDR3 is TGTGCCAGCAGCCCCCCTTCAGGGAGGGCTTACGAGCAGTACTTC. This translates into CASSPPSGRAYEQYF.

The gene calls are TRBV28 and TRBJ1-3, with 7 bases fitting TRBD1. CDR3 length: 16 amino acids. The V segment lost 6 bases and the J segment 0 bases; nucleotides outside the gene matches: 8. In germline, CDR1 is MDHEN, CDR2 SYDVKM. The CDR3 bases are TGTGCCAGCAGACTAAACAGGGGCCTCTCTGGAAACACCATATATTTT. Protein product: CASRLNRGLSGNTIYF.

The chain employs TRBV24-1 and TRBJ2-5; 7 bases map to TRBD1. CDR1 is KGHDR, CDR2 SFDVKD, per germline. The length of the CDR3 is 16 residues. Trimming took 4 bases from V and 5 from J; bases not matched to a gene: 12. CDR3 amino acids: CATSDAGTAMTETQYF. CDR3 in DNA: TGTGCCACCAGTGACGCTGGGACAGCGATGACGGAGACCCAGTACTTC.

The genes are TRBV7-9 and TRBJ1-5; a possible D gene is TRBD1 (5 bases). The germline gives CDR1 SEHNR, CDR2 FQNEAQ (reference sequence). Trimming cost V 1 base and J 5 bases, with 6 bases left between them. The CDR3 length is 13 residues. Here the CDR3 DNA reads TGTGCCAGCAGCTTAGAAGGGGATCAGCCCCAGCATTTT. The encoded protein is CASSLEGDQPQHF.

J is TRBJ2-1 and V is TRBV3-1 (or the pseudogene TRBV3-2); tentatively, D is TRBD1 (5 bases). In germline, CDR1 is LGHDT, CDR2 YNNKEL (reference sequence). The CDR3 spans 13 residues. Trimming cost V 4 bases and J 6 bases, with 10 bases left between them. CDR3: CASSLPDSNEQFF. The CDR3 DNA sequence: TGTGCCAGCAGCCTACCAGACAGCAATGAGCAGTTCTTC.

The V gene is TRBV9, the J gene TRBJ2-5; 15 bases match TRBD2. CDR1 is SGDLS and CDR2 is YYNGEE in the germline V gene. Losses at the gene ends were 3 bases for V and 3 bases for J; bases not matched to a gene: 6. The CDR3 spans 17 residues. The CDR3 nucleotides read TGTGCCAGCAGCGCGAGGACTAGCGGGGGGGCAGAAGAGACCCAGTACTTC. Its translation is CASSARTSGGAEETQYF.

This rearrangement joins TRBV2 to TRBJ1-3; TRBD1 might be the D (6 bases). This CDR3 spans 14 amino acids. The germline V gene encodes CDR1 SNHLY and CDR2 FYNNEI. The ends were cut back, 6 bases at V and 0 bases at J, with 9 bases in the middle. The CDR3 loop is CASRDRFSGNTIYF. The CDR3 bases are TGTGCCAGCAGGGACAGATTCTCTGGAAACACCATATATTTT.

The V gene is TRBV19, the J gene TRBJ1-1; 9 positions match TRBD1. The germline V gene has CDR1 LNHDA and CDR2 SQIVND (reference sequence). V trimming: 7 bases; J trimming: 4 bases; junction bases outside the gene matches: 16. This CDR3 is 17 amino acids long. CDR3 region: CASKQRGYTGGLTEAFF. The CDR3 nucleotides are TGTGCCAGTAAACAGAGGGGGTACACAGGGGGCCTCACTGAAGCTTTCTTT. Together with reference TRBV19 and TRBJ1-1, the CDR3 gives the full variable domain: DGGITQSPKYLFRKEGQNVTLSCEQNLNHDAMYWYRQDPGQGLRLIYYSQIVNDFQKGDIAEGYSVSREKKESFPLTVTSAQKNPTAFYLCASKQRGYTGGLTEAFFGQGTRLTVV.

The rearrangement uses TRBV25-1 and TRBJ2-7; TRBD2 aligns across 7 bases. CDR1 and CDR2 from the germline V gene are MGHDK and SYGVNS. This CDR3 has 13 residues. V dropped 8 bases and J dropped 3; count of bases not matched to a gene: 7. In DNA form, the CDR3 reads TGTGCCAGCTGCCGGGGGGTGGGCTACGAGCAGTACTTC. Translating it yields CASCRGVGYEQYF.

This chain connects TRBV23-1 to TRBJ2-3, with D unclear. TRBV23-1 has ORF status, its function being uncertain. CDR3 length equals 15 residues. Trimming cost V 4 bases and J 5 bases, with 16 bases left between them. CDR3 loop: CASSRHGLSGDTQYF. For the CDR3, the DNA is TGCGCCAGCAGTCGGCATGGGCTTTCAGGAGATACGCAGTATTTT.

This chain links TRBV5-8 with TRBJ2-3; D is perhaps TRBD2 (6 bases). The germline gives CDR1 SGHTS, CDR2 YDEGEE. V gave up 2 bases and J gave up 4 bases, with 14 bases separating them. The CDR3 contains 15 residues. DNA for the CDR3: TGTGCCAGCAGCTTTCGTAGCGGAGGGTCAGATACGCAGTATTTT. This gives the protein CASSFRSGGSDTQYF.

V and J are TRBV24-1 and TRBJ2-5, with a tentative D call TRBD2 (6 bases). The CDR3 spans 15 residues. The V end lost 2 bases, the J end lost 7 bases, and 16 bases lay between the germline ends. Germline lookup yields CDR1 KGHDR and CDR2 SFDVKD. CDR3 in DNA: TGTGCCACCAGTGATTCATGGGCGCTGGGGGGGACCCAGTACTTC. The encoded protein is CATSDSWALGGTQYF.